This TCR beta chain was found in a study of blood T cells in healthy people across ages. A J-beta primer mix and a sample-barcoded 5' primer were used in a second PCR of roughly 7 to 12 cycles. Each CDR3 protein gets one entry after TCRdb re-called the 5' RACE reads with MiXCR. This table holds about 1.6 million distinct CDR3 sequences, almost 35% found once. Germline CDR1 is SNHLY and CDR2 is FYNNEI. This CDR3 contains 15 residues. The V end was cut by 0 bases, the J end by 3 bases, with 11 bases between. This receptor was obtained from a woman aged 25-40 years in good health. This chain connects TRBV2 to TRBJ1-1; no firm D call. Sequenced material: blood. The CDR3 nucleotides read TGTGCCAGCAGTGAAGCGCGGCAGGACTACACTGAAGCTTTCTTT. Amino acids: CASSEARQDYTEAFF.